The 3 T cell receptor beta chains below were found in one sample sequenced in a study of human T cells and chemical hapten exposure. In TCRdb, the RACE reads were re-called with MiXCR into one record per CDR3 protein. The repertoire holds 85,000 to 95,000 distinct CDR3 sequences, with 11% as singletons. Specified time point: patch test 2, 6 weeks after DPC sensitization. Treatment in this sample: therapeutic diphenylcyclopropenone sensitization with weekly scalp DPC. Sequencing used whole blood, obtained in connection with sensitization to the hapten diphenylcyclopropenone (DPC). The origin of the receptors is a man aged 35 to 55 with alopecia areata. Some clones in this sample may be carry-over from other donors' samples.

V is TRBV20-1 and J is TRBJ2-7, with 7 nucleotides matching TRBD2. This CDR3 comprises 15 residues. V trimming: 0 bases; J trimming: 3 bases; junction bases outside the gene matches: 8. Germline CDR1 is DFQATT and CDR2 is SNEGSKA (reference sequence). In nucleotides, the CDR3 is TGCAGTGCTAGAGATTCGGCTAGCGGTGTCTACGAGCAGTACTTC. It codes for CSARDSASGVYEQYF.

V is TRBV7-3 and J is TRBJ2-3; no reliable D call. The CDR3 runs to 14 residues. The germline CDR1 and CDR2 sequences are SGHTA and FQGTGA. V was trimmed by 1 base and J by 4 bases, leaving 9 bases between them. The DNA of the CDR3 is TGTGCCAGCAGCTTAAATTCCCCCCCAGATACGCAGTATTTT. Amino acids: CASSLNSPPDTQYF. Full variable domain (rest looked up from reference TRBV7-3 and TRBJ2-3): GAGVSQTPSNKVTEKGKYVELRCDPISGHTALYWYRQSLGQGPEFLIYFQGTGAADDSGLPNDRFFAVRPEGSVSTLKIQRTERGDSAVYLCASSLNSPPDTQYFGPGTRLTVL.

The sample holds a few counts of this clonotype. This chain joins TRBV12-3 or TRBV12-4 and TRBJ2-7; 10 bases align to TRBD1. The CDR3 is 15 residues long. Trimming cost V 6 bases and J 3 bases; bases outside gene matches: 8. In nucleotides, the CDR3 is TGTGCCAGCAGCCCGAGGAGGACAGGGGGCTACGAGCAGTACTTC. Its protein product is CASSPRRTGGYEQYF.